This is a list of T cell receptor beta chains from one sample in a study of Ad26.COV2.S vaccination and SARS-CoV-2 variants. Sequencing used immunoSEQ multiplex PCR; TCRdb keeps in-frame clones, though not all of them. Of about 97,000 clones listed, 80% were seen once; the top ten hold around a sixth. The sample in question was peripheral blood, obtained after recovery from COVID-19. The receptors originated from a human donor who had recovered from COVID-19. The CDR3 runs from the conserved cysteine through the conserved F or W. The D gene is left open where the match is weak. Clone size is given for some rows only: seen once, a few or many times, or a class if the clone is expanded.

J gene: TRBJ1-2
clone size: -
D gene: TRBD1
V gene: TRBV24-1
CDR3 DNA: TGTGCCACCAGTGATCCAAAAGACAGGGGGCTTGGCTACACCTTC
CDR3 protein: CATSDPKDRGLGYTF

J gene: TRBJ1-6
clone size: -
D gene: -
V gene: TRBV10-3
CDR3 DNA: TGTGCCATCAGTGAATTGGACTATTCACCCCTCCACTTT
CDR3 protein: CAISELDYSPLHF

J gene: TRBJ1-2
clone size: few
D gene: -
V gene: TRBV4-1
CDR3 DNA: TGCGCCAGCAGCCAAATGGGGCAGGGCACTTCCTATGGCTACACCTTC
CDR3 protein: CASSQMGQGTSYGYTF

J gene: TRBJ2-2
clone size: once
D gene: TRBD1
V gene: TRBV7-2
CDR3 DNA: TGTGCCAGCAGCTCACAGGGGATTACGAACACCGGGGAGCTGTTTTTT
CDR3 protein: CASSSQGITNTGELFF

J gene: TRBJ2-7
clone size: few
D gene: TRBD1
V gene: TRBV6-6
CDR3 DNA: TGTGCCAGCAATCGGACAGGGTGCTCCTACGAGCAGTACTTC
CDR3 protein: CASNRTGCSYEQYF

J gene: TRBJ1-4
clone size: few
D gene: TRBD1
V gene: TRBV4-3
CDR3 DNA: TGCGCCAGCAGCCAACGCCCGACAGGGGGTGGTGAAAAACTGTTTTTT
CDR3 protein: CASSQRPTGGGEKLFF

J gene: TRBJ2-5
clone size: few
D gene: -
V gene: TRBV7-7
CDR3 DNA: TGTGCCAGCAGCTTTTCAGTCAGCGCGGAGACCCAGTACTTC
CDR3 protein: CASSFSVSAETQYF

J gene: TRBJ2-6
clone size: -
D gene: -
V gene: TRBV5-1
CDR3 DNA: TGCGCCAGCAGCTTGGAGGGAAGCTCTGGGGCCAACGTCCTGACTTTC
CDR3 protein: CASSLEGSSGANVLTF

J gene: TRBJ2-5
clone size: -
D gene: -
V gene: TRBV4-1
CDR3 DNA: TGCGCCAGCAGCCAAGGACCCATCCCGGGCGCGGAGACCCAGTACTTC
CDR3 protein: CASSQGPIPGAETQYF

J gene: TRBJ2-5
clone size: -
D gene: -
V gene: TRBV19
CDR3 DNA: TGTGCCAGTAGTATAGGTGGGGGGCTTCAACTGGAGACCCAGTACTTC
CDR3 protein: CASSIGGGLQLETQYF

J gene: TRBJ1-1
clone size: -
D gene: -
V gene: TRBV6-5
CDR3 DNA: TGTGCCAGCAATGTTGGTGGGGGGGCTGAAGCTTTCTTT
CDR3 protein: CASNVGGGAEAFF

J gene: TRBJ2-7
clone size: -
D gene: -
V gene: TRBV5-1
CDR3 DNA: TGCGCCAGCAGCCCCGGCCTTGGGGTGATGCACGAGCAGTACTTC
CDR3 protein: CASSPGLGVMHEQYF

J gene: TRBJ1-1
clone size: -
D gene: -
V gene: TRBV5-4
CDR3 DNA: TGTGCCAGCAGCTTCGATGGACCGAACACTGAAGCTTTCTTT
CDR3 protein: CASSFDGPNTEAFF

J gene: TRBJ2-7
clone size: -
D gene: TRBD1
V gene: TRBV20-1
CDR3 DNA: TGCAGTGGGGGACAGGGGGACGAGCAGTACTTC
CDR3 protein: CSGGQGDEQYF

J gene: TRBJ2-3
clone size: once
D gene: TRBD2
V gene: TRBV5-1
CDR3 DNA: TGCGCCAGCAAGTTGGGGACTAGCGGCACAGATACGCAGTATTTT
CDR3 protein: CASKLGTSGTDTQYF

J gene: TRBJ2-2
clone size: many
D gene: -
V gene: TRBV5-1
CDR3 DNA: TGCGCCAGCAGCTTCGACAGCACCGGGGAGCTGTTTTTT
CDR3 protein: CASSFDSTGELFF

J gene: TRBJ1-2
clone size: -
D gene: -
V gene: TRBV6-2/TRBV6-3
CDR3 DNA: TGTGCCAGCAGTTACCGGGAGGCGCCAAACTATGGCTACACCTTC
CDR3 protein: CASSYREAPNYGYTF

J gene: TRBJ2-1
clone size: once
D gene: -
V gene: TRBV4-2
CDR3 DNA: TGTGCCAGCAGCCAGGGTGGCGGCCGGGACAATGAGCAGTTCTTC
CDR3 protein: CASSQGGGRDNEQFF

J gene: TRBJ1-1
clone size: -
D gene: TRBD1
V gene: TRBV3-1/TRBV3-2
CDR3 DNA: TGTGCCAGCAGCCAGGGAGGACAGGGGAACACTGAAGCTTTCTTT
CDR3 protein: CASSQGGQGNTEAFF

J gene: TRBJ2-5
clone size: few
D gene: -
V gene: TRBV6-2/TRBV6-3
CDR3 DNA: TGTGCCAGCAGTTACGGCGCTCAAGAGACCCAGTACTTC
CDR3 protein: CASSYGAQETQYF

J gene: TRBJ1-2
clone size: -
D gene: -
V gene: TRBV10-3
CDR3 DNA: TGTGCCATCAGTGATAAGGGCCCTGCGGATGGCTACACCTTC
CDR3 protein: CAISDKGPADGYTF

J gene: TRBJ2-6
clone size: -
D gene: -
V gene: TRBV28
CDR3 DNA: TGTGCCAGCAGGTTATCCTCTGGGGCCAACGTCCTGACTTTC
CDR3 protein: CASRLSSGANVLTF

J gene: TRBJ1-1
clone size: -
D gene: TRBD1
V gene: TRBV10-3
CDR3 DNA: TGTGCCATCAAAAAACAGGGGGTTGACACTGAAGCTTTCTTT
CDR3 protein: CAIKKQGVDTEAFF

J gene: TRBJ1-1
clone size: -
D gene: -
V gene: TRBV12-3/TRBV12-4
CDR3 DNA: TGTGCCAGCAGTTTACTGGGAGCCACTGAAGCTTTCTTT
CDR3 protein: CASSLLGATEAFF

J gene: TRBJ2-7
clone size: few
D gene: TRBD2
V gene: TRBV5-1
CDR3 DNA: TGCGCCAGCAGCTTGGACACTACCGGGACTACCGTCTACGAGCAGTACTTC
CDR3 protein: CASSLDTTGTTVYEQYF

J gene: TRBJ2-2
clone size: once
D gene: -
V gene: TRBV6-5
CDR3 DNA: TGTGCCAGCAAGTCCCAGGGGAGAAACACCGGGGAGCTGTTTTTT
CDR3 protein: CASKSQGRNTGELFF

J gene: TRBJ1-6
clone size: -
D gene: -
V gene: TRBV30
CDR3 DNA: TGTGCCTGGAGTGTGGTCAGGTCCAGCTCTTCATTGGATTCACCCCTCCACTTT
CDR3 protein: CAWSVVRSSSSLDSPLHF

J gene: TRBJ1-2
clone size: -
D gene: -
V gene: TRBV30
CDR3 DNA: TGTGCCTGGAGGGGTGGCCCTGGTGGCTACACCTTC
CDR3 protein: CAWRGGPGGYTF

J gene: TRBJ2-3
clone size: -
D gene: TRBD2
V gene: TRBV19
CDR3 DNA: TGTGCCAGTAGTTCCCCACTAGCGGGGGATGGGGATACGCAGTATTTT
CDR3 protein: CASSSPLAGDGDTQYF

J gene: TRBJ1-1
clone size: few
D gene: -
V gene: TRBV2
CDR3 DNA: TGTGCCAGCAGGCCCTCTTACACTGAAGCTTTCTTT
CDR3 protein: CASRPSYTEAFF

J gene: TRBJ1-5
clone size: few
D gene: TRBD1
V gene: TRBV5-1
CDR3 DNA: TGCGCCAGCAGCTTGGGGGGACAGGGGAATCAGCCCCAGCATTTT
CDR3 protein: CASSLGGQGNQPQHF

J gene: TRBJ1-3
clone size: -
D gene: TRBD1
V gene: TRBV19
CDR3 DNA: TGTGCCAGCGACGACAGGGCTTCTGGAAACACCATATATTTT
CDR3 protein: CASDDRASGNTIYF

J gene: TRBJ2-7
clone size: -
D gene: -
V gene: TRBV12-3/TRBV12-4
CDR3 DNA: -
CDR3 protein: CASNFGTGSSPYF

J gene: TRBJ2-1
clone size: -
D gene: -
V gene: TRBV4-2
CDR3 DNA: TGTGCCAGCAGGTCGTCGACGATGAATGAGCAGTTCTTC
CDR3 protein: CASRSSTMNEQFF

J gene: TRBJ2-3
clone size: -
D gene: -
V gene: TRBV5-5
CDR3 DNA: TGTGCCAGCAGCTTTGGCGGGGTTATCACAGATACGCAGTATTTT
CDR3 protein: CASSFGGVITDTQYF

J gene: TRBJ1-3
clone size: once
D gene: TRBD1
V gene: TRBV4-2
CDR3 DNA: TGTGCCAGCAGCCCACGACAGGGGGTAGGAAACACCATATATTTT
CDR3 protein: CASSPRQGVGNTIYF

J gene: TRBJ2-3
clone size: once
D gene: -
V gene: TRBV18
CDR3 DNA: TGTGCCAGCTCACCTCGAAGCGCAGATACGCAGTATTTT
CDR3 protein: CASSPRSADTQYF

J gene: TRBJ2-7
clone size: -
D gene: -
V gene: TRBV3-1/TRBV3-2
CDR3 DNA: TGTGCCAGCAGCTCTCGAGGGGGCTCCTACGAGCAGTACTTC
CDR3 protein: CASSSRGGSYEQYF

J gene: TRBJ2-7
clone size: -
D gene: -
V gene: TRBV21-1
CDR3 DNA: TGTGCCAGCAGCAAAAGTAGCACCGGGACGGCCCTCTACGAGCAGTACTTC
CDR3 protein: CASSKSSTGTALYEQYF

J gene: TRBJ1-2
clone size: -
D gene: -
V gene: TRBV3-1/TRBV3-2
CDR3 DNA: TGTGCCAGCAGCCAAGACCTACTCCGGGGCGGCTACACCTTC
CDR3 protein: CASSQDLLRGGYTF